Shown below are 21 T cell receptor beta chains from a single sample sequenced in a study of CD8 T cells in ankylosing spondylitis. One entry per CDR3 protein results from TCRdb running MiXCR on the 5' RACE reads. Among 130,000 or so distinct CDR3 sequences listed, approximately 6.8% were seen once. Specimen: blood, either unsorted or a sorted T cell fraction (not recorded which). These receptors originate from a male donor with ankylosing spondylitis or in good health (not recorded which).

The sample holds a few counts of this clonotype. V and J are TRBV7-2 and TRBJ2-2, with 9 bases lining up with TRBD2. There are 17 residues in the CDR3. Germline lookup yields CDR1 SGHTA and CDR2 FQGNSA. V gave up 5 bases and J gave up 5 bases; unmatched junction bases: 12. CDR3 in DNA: TGTGCCAGCAGCCCCGCGGGACTAGCCGAAATTACCGGGGAGCTGTTTTTT. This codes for CASSPAGLAEITGELFF.

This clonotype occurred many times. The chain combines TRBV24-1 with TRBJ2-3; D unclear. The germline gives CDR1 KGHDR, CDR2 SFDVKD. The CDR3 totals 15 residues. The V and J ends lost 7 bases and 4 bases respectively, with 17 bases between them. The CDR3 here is CATRTRQRLADTQYF. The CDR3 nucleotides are TGTGCCACCAGGACAAGACAACGGTTGGCAGATACGCAGTATTTT.

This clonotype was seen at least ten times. The CDR3 is CASSPVTKGYGYTF. DNA for the CDR3: TGCGCCAGCAGCCCGGTCACGAAGGGCTATGGCTACACCTTC. This chain uses TRBV5-1 with TRBJ1-2; D unclear. The CDR3 totals 14 residues. The germline V gene encodes CDR1 SGHRS and CDR2 YFSETQ. The germline V and J ends were trimmed by 4 bases and 4 bases, with 14 bases remaining between them.

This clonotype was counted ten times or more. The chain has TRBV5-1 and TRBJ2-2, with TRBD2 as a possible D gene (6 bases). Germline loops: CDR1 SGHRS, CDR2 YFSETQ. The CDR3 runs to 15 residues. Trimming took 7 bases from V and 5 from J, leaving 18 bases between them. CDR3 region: CASRPAIGGTGELFF. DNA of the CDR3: TGCGCCAGCCGACCCGCCATCGGGGGAACCGGGGAGCTGTTTTTT. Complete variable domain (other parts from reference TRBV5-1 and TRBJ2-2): KAGVTQTPRYLIKTRGQQVTLSCSPISGHRSVSWYQQTPGQGLQFLFEYFSETQRNKGNFPGRFSGRQFSNSRSEMNVSTLELGDSALYLCASRPAIGGTGELFFGEGSRLTVL.

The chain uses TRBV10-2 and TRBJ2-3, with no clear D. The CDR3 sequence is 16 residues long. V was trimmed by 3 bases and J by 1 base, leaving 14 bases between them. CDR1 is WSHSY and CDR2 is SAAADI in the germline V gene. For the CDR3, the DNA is TGCGCCAGCAGTGACAACGTGCGGATCCGCACAGATACGCAGTATTTT. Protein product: CASSDNVRIRTDTQYF.

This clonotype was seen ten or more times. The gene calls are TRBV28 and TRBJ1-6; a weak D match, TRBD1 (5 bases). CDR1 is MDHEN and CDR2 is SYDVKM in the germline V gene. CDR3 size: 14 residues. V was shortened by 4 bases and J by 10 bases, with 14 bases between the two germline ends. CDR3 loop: CASSYGTERSPLHF. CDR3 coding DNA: TGTGCCAGCAGTTACGGGACGGAAAGGTCACCCCTCCACTTT. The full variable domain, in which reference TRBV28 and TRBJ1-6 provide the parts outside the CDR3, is DVKVTQSSRYLVKRTGEKVFLECVQDMDHENMFWYRQDPGLGLRLIYFSYDVKMKEKGDIPEGYSVSREKKERFSLILESASTNQTSMYLCASSYGTERSPLHFGNGTRLTVT.

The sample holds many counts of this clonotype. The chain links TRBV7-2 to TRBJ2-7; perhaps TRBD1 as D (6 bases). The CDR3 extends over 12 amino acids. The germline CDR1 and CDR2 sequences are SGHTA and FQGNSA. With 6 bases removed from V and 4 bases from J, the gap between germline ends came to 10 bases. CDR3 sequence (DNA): TGTGCCAGCAGACCACAGGGATACGAGCAGTACTTC. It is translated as CASRPQGYEQYF.

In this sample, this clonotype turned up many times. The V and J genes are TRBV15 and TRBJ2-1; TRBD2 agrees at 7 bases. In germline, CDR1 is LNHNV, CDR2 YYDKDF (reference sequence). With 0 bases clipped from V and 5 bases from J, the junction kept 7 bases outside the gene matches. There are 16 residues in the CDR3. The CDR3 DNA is TGTGCCACCAGCAGAGATACCCAACGGGGGGACAATGAGCAGTTCTTC. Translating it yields CATSRDTQRGDNEQFF.

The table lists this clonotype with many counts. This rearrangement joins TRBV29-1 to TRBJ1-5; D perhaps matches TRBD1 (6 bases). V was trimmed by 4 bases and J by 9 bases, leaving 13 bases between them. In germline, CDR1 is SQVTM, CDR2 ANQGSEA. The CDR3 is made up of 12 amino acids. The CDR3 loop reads CSVGDNAAPQHF. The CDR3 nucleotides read TGCAGCGTTGGGGACAATGCTGCGCCCCAGCATTTT.

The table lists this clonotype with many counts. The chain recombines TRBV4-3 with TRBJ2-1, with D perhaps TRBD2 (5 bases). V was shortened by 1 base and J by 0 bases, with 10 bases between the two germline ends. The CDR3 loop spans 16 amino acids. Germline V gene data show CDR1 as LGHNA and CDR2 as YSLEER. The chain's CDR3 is CASSQGAGLSYNEQFF. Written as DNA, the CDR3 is TGCGCCAGCAGCCAAGGTGCCGGACTCTCCTACAATGAGCAGTTCTTC.

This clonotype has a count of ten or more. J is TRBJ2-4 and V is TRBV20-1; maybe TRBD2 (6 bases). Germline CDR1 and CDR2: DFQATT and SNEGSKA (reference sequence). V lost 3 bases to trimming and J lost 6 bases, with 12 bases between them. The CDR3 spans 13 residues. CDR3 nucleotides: TGCAGTGCTAGTGGGCGGGAACCAAACATTCAGTACTTC. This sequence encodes CSASGREPNIQYF.

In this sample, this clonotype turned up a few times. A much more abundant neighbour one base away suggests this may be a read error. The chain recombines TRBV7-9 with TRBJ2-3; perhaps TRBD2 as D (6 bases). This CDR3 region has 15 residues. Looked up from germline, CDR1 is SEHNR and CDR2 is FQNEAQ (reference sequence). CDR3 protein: CASSSYAGSTDAQYF. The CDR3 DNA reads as TGTGCCAGCAGCTCCTACGCGGGGTCCACAGATGCGCAGTATTTT. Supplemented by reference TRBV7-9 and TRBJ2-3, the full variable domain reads DTGVSQNPRHKITKRGQNVTFRCDPISEHNRLYWYRQTLGQGPEFLTYFQNEAQLEKSRLLSDRFSAERPKGSFSTLEIQRTEQGDSAMYLCASSSYAGSTDAQYFGPGTRLTVL.

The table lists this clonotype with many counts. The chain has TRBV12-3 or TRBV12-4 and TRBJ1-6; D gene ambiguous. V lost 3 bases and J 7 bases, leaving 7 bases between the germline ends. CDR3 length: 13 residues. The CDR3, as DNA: TGTGCCAGCAGTTTGGTAGGGAATTCACCCCTCCACTTT. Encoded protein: CASSLVGNSPLHF.

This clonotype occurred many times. As DNA, the CDR3 is TGTGCCAGCGGTCCCCGGTCCCCCGGCGGCTACACCTTC. Translated: CASGPRSPGGYTF. V and J are TRBV9 and TRBJ1-2; D is undetermined. With 7 bases removed from V and 8 bases from J, the gap between germline ends came to 18 bases. The CDR3 covers 13 residues. Germline V CDR1 and CDR2: SGDLS, YYNGEE.

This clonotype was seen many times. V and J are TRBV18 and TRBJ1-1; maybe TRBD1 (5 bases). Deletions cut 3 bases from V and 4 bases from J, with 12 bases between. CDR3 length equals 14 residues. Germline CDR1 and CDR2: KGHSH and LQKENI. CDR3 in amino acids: CASSPDSMVTEAFF. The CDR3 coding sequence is TGTGCCAGCTCACCCGACAGTATGGTCACTGAAGCTTTCTTT.

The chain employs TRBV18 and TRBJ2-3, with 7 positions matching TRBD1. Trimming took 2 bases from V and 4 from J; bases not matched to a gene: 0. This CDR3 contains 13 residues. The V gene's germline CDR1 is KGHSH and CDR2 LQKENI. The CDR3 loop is CASSPGTADTQYF. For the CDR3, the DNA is TGTGCCAGCTCACCAGGGACAGCAGATACGCAGTATTTT.

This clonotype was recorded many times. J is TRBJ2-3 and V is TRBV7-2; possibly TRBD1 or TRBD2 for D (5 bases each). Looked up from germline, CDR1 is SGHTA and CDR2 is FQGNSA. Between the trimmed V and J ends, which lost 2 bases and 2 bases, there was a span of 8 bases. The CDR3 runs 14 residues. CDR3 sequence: CASSLTGTTDTQYF. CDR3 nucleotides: TGTGCCAGCAGCTTAACTGGGACCACAGATACGCAGTATTTT.

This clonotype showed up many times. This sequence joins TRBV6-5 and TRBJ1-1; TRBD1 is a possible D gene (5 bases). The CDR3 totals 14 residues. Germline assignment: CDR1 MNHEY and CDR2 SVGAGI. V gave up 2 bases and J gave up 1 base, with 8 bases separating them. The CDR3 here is CASSYVGQNTEAFF. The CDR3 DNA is TGTGCCAGCAGTTACGTGGGGCAGAACACTGAAGCTTTCTTT.

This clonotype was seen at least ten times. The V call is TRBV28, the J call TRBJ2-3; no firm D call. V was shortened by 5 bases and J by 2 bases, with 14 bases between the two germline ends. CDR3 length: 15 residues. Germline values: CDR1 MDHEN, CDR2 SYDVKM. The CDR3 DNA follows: TGTGCCAGCAGTCCCCCCTCACAGCTCACAGATACGCAGTATTTT. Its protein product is CASSPPSQLTDTQYF.

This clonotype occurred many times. CDR3 in DNA: TGCAGTACTCGGGACAGGAAGAACACTGAAGCTTTCTTT. This codes for CSTRDRKNTEAFF. V and J are TRBV20-1 and TRBJ1-1; 8 bases agree with TRBD1. Germline CDR1 is DFQATT and CDR2 is SNEGSKA (reference sequence). V gave up 8 bases and J gave up 1 base; unmatched junction bases: 6. The CDR3 sequence is 13 residues long.

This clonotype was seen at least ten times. The CDR3 region is CASSLNKERVSFMNTEAFF. DNA of the CDR3: TGTGCCAGCAGCTTAAATAAGGAAAGGGTCAGCTTCATGAACACTGAAGCTTTCTTT. This chain joins TRBV11-3 and TRBJ1-1; D is unresolved. Germline CDR1 SGHNT, CDR2 YENEEA. V dropped 2 bases and J dropped 0 bases, with 22 bases sitting between them. The CDR3 spans 19 residues.